This TCR beta chain was captured by sequencing in a study of human T cells and chemical hapten exposure. Study-level information: Patch testing was performed with 0.01% DPC on the upper back, with reading at 6 days.

The CDR3 runs 15 residues. Between the trimmed V and J ends, which lost 6 bases and 0 bases, there was a span of 11 bases. Germline CDR1 MNHNY, CDR2 SVGAGI (reference sequence). TCRdb redid the calling of the RACE reads with MiXCR, one entry per CDR3 protein. The sample carries roughly 92,000 distinct CDR3 sequences, about 10% recorded once. Whole-study results and caveats: Expanded TCRs were compared with controls, and the expanded TCRs formed significantly more large CDR3 similarity clusters.

Documented time point: patch test 2, 6 weeks after DPC sensitization. The treatment is: therapeutic diphenylcyclopropenone sensitization with weekly scalp DPC. This clonotype was counted at least ten times. Its antigen is unknown. This TCR was recovered from a woman in her 40s with alopecia areata. Some clones in this sample may be carry-over from other donors' samples. This chain uses TRBV6-6 with TRBJ1-4; D might be TRBD1 (6 bases). The sequenced sample was whole blood, obtained in connection with sensitization to the hapten diphenylcyclopropenone (DPC). The CDR3 region has the DNA TGTGCCAGCAGCCCGGGGGGCTCAACTAATGAAAAACTGTTTTTT. Translating it yields CASSPGGSTNEKLFF.